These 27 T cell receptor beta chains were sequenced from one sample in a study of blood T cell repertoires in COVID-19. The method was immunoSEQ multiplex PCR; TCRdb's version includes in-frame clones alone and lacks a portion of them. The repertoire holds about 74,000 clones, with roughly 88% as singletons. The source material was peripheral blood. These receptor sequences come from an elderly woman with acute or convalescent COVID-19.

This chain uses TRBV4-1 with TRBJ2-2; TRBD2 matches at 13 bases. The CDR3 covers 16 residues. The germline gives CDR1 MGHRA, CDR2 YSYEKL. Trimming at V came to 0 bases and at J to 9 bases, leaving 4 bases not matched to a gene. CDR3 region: CASSQELAGGPRELFF. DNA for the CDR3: TGCGCCAGCAGCCAAGAACTAGCGGGGGGGCCGAGGGAGCTGTTTTTT.

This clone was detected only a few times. In DNA, the CDR3 is TGCGCCAGCAGCGCTACTAGCGGGAGAAACAATGAGCAGTTCTTC. Protein: CASSATSGRNNEQFF. V and J are TRBV5-1 and TRBJ2-1; 11 nucleotides agree with TRBD2. CDR1 is SGHRS, CDR2 YFSETQ, per germline. V gave up 4 bases and J gave up 5 bases; unmatched junction bases: 5. The CDR3 is 15 amino acids.

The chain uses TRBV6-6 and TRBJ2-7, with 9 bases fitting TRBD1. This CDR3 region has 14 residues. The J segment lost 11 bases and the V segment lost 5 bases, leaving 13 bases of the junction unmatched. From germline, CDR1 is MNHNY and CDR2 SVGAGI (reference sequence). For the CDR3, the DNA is TGTGCCAGCAGTCGGACAGGGGCCGTTCAGGAGGAGTACTTC. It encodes CASSRTGAVQEEYF.

CDR3 sequence reads: CASIPFSPGTSYEQYF. The CDR3 region has the DNA TGTGCCAGCATTCCCTTTAGCCCCGGAACTTCCTACGAGCAGTACTTC. V usage is TRBV28 and J usage is TRBJ2-7; the D is unclear. V lost 7 bases, J lost 1 base, and 20 bases lay in between. Germline CDR1 reads MDHEN; CDR2 reads SYDVKM. This CDR3 is built from 16 residues.

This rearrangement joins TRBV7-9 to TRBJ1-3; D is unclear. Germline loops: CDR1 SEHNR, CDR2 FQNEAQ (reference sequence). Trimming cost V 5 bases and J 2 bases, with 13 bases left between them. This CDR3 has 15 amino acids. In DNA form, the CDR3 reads TGTGCCAGCAGCCCGAGCGGGTTTCCTGGAAACACCATATATTTT. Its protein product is CASSPSGFPGNTIYF.

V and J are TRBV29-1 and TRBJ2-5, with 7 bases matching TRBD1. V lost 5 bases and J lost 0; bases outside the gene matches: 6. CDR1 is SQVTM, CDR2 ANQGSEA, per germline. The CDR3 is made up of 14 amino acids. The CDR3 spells CSVSQGMYQETQYF. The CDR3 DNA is TGCAGCGTTTCACAGGGGATGTACCAAGAGACCCAGTACTTC.

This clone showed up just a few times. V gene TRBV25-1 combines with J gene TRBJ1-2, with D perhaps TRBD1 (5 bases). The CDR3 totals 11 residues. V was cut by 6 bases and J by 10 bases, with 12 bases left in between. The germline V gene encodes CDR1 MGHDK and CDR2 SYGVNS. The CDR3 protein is CASRLDISYTF. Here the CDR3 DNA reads TGTGCCAGCAGGTTGGACATTTCCTACACCTTC.

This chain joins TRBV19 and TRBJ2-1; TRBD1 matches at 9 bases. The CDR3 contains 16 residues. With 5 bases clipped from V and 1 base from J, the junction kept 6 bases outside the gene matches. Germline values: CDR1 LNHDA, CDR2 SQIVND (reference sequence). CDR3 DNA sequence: TGTGCCAGTAGTGACCGGGACAGGGTTTCCTACAATGAGCAGTTCTTC. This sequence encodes CASSDRDRVSYNEQFF.

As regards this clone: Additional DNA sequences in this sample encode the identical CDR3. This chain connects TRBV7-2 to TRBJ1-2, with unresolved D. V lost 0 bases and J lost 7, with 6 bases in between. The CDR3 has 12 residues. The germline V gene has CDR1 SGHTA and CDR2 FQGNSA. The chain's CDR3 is CASSLATSGYTF. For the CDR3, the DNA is TGTGCCAGCAGCTTAGCAACGAGTGGCTACACCTTC.

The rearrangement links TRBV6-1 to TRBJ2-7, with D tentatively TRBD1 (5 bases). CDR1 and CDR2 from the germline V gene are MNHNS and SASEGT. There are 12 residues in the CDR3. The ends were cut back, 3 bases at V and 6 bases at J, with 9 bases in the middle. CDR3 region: CASSDRALEQYF. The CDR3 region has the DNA TGTGCCAGCAGTGACAGGGCTCTCGAGCAGTACTTC.

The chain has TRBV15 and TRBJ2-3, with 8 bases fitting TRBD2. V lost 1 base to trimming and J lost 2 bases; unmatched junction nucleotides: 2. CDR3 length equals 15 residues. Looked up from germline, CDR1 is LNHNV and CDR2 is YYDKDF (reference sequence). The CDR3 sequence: CATSRVAGLTDTQYF. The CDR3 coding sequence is TGTGCCACCAGCAGAGTAGCGGGACTCACAGATACGCAGTATTTT.

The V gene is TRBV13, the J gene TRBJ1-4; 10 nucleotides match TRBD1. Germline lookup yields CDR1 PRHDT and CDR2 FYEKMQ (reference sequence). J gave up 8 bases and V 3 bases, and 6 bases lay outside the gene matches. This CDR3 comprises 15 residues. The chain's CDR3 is CASSFGQGEGEKLFF. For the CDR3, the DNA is TGTGCCAGCAGCTTCGGACAGGGGGAAGGCGAAAAACTGTTTTTT. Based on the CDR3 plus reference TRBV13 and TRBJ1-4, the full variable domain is AAGVIQSPRHLIKEKRETATLKCYPIPRHDTVYWYQQGPGQDPQFLISFYEKMQSDKGSIPDRFSAQQFSDYHSELNMSSLELGDSALYFCASSFGQGEGEKLFFGSGTQLSVL.

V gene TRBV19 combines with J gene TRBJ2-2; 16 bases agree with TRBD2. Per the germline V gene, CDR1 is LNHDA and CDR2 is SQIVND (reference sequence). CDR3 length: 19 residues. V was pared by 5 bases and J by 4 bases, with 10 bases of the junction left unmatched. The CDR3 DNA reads TGTGCCAGTAGTGTTTCAGCGGGACTAGCGGGGGGGCGCACCGGGGAGCTGTTTTTT. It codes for CASSVSAGLAGGRTGELFF.

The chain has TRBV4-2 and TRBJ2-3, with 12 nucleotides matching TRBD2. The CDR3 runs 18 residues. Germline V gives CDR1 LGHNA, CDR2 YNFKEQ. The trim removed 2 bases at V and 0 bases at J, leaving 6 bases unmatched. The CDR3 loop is CASSQSGTSGSSTDTQYF. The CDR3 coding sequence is TGTGCCAGCAGCCAAAGTGGGACTAGCGGGTCTAGCACAGATACGCAGTATTTT.

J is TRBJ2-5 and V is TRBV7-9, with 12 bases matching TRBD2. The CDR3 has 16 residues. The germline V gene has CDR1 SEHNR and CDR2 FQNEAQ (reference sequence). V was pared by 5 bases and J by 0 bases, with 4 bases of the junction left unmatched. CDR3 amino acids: CASSLRLAGDQETQYF. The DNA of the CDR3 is TGTGCCAGCAGCCTCCGACTAGCGGGGGACCAAGAGACCCAGTACTTC.

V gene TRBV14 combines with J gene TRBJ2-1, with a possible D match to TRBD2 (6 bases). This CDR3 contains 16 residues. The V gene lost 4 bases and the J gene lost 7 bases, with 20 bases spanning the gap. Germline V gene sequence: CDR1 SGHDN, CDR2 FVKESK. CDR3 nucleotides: TGTGCCAGCAGCCCCCGTACCGCGAGGGGAGGAAATGAGCAGTTCTTC. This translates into CASSPRTARGGNEQFF.

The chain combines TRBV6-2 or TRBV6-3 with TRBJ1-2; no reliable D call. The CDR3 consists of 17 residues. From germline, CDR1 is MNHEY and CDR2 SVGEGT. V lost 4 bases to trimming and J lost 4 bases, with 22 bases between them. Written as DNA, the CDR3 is TGTGCCAGCAGTTCAAACGATCTAGTCCAAAGTGCCTATGGCTACACCTTC. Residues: CASSSNDLVQSAYGYTF.

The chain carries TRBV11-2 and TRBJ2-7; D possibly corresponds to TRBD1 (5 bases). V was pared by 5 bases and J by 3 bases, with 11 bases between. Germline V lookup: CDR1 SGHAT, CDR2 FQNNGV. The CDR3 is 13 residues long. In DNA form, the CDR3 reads TGTGCCAGCAGCGGGGCTGCCAACTACGAGCAGTACTTC. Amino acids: CASSGAANYEQYF.

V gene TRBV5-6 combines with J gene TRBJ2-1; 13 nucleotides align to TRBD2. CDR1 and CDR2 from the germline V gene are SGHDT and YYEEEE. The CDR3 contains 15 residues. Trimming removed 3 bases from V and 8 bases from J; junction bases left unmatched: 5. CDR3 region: CASSYGLAGDDEQFF. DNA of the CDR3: TGTGCCAGCAGCTATGGACTAGCGGGAGATGATGAGCAGTTCTTC.

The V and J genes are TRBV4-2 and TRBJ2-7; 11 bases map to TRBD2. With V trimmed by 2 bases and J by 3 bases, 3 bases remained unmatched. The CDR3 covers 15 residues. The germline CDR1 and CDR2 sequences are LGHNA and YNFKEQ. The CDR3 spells CASSQRLAGFYEQYF. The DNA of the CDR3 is TGTGCCAGCAGCCAAAGACTAGCGGGGTTCTACGAGCAGTACTTC.

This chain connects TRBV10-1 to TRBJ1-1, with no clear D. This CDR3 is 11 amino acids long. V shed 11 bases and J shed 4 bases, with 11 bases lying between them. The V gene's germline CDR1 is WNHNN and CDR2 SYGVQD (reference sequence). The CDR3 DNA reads TGCGCCTGCTCAAGAGGCACTGAAGCTTTCTTT. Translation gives CACSRGTEAFF.

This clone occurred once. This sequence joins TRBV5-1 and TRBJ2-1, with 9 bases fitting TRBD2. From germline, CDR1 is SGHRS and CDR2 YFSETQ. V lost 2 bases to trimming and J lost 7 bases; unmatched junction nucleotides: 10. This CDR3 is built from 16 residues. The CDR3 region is CASSLRGAGGNNEQFF. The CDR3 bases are TGCGCCAGCAGCTTACGGGGAGCGGGGGGTAATAATGAGCAGTTCTTC. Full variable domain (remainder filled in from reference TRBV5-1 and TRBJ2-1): KAGVTQTPRYLIKTRGQQVTLSCSPISGHRSVSWYQQTPGQGLQFLFEYFSETQRNKGNFPGRFSGRQFSNSRSEMNVSTLELGDSALYLCASSLRGAGGNNEQFFGPGTRLTVL.

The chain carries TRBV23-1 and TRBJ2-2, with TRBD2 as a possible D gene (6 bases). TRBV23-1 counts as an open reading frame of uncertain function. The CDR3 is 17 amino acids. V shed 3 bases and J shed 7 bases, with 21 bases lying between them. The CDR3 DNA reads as TGCGCCAGCAGTCACCTCCGGGTGGGGGGAAAGTGCGGGGAGCTGTTTTTT. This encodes CASSHLRVGGKCGELFF.

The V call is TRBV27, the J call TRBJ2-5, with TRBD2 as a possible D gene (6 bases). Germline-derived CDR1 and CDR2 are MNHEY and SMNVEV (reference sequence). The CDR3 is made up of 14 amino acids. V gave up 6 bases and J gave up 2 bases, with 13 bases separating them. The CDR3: CASRYMAGQETQYF. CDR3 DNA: TGTGCCAGCAGATATATGGCGGGACAAGAGACCCAGTACTTC.

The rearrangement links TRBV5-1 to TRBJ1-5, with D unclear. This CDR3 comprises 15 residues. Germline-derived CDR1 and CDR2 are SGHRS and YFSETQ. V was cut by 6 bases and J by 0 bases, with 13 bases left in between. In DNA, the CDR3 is TGCGCCAGCAAGATCGATCCGGTTAGCAATCAGCCCCAGCATTTT. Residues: CASKIDPVSNQPQHF.

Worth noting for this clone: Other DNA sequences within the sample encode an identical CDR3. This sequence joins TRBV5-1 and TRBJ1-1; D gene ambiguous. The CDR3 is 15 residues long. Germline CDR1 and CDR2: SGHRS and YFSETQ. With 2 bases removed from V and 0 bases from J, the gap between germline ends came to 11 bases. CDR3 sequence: CASSLGQVMNTEAFF. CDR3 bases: TGCGCCAGCAGCTTAGGTCAGGTCATGAACACTGAAGCTTTCTTT.

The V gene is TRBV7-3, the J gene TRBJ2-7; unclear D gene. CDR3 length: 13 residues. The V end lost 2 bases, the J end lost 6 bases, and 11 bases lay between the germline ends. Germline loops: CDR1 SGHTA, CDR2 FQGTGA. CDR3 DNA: TGTGCCAGCAGCTTAGGAGCCGTCGGCGAGCAGTACTTC. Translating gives CASSLGAVGEQYF. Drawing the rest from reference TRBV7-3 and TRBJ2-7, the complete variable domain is GAGVSQTPSNKVTEKGKYVELRCDPISGHTALYWYRQSLGQGPEFLIYFQGTGAADDSGLPNDRFFAVRPEGSVSTLKIQRTERGDSAVYLCASSLGAVGEQYFGPGTRLTVT.